This entry concerns a single T cell receptor (beta chain). Its antigen remains unknown. Looked up from germline, CDR1 is MGHRA and CDR2 is YSYEKL. The CDR3 consists of 15 residues. The germline V and J ends were trimmed by 0 bases and 5 bases, with 14 bases remaining between them. United States facilities provided treatment to all participants with HIV. Every specimen held between about 0.9-10 million cryopreserved PBMC. These were thawed and washed before DNA extraction. This sample was included in a study of long-term antiretroviral therapy in people with HIV. Whole-study findings and limits: Even long-term ART left TRB diversity below transplant donor controls, despite gains. Repertoires from HIV showed CDR3 length ranges narrower than those of controls.

They ran version v3.0 of the immunoSEQ assay at survey level. TCRdb keeps only in-frame clones here, not all; method: immunoSEQ multiplex PCR. Of just over 20,000 clones in the sample, 70% to 85% are singletons; the top ten hold roughly 4.5%. The material was unsorted PBMCs, obtained 0.5 years after starting antiretroviral therapy. This TCR was sampled from a man aged 18 to 29 with HIV. This sequence joins TRBV4-1 and TRBJ2-7; D not certain. CDR3 coding DNA: TGCGCCAGCAGCCAAGAAGGTCCCCTGATCAACGAGCAGTACTTC. Translation: CASSQEGPLINEQYF.